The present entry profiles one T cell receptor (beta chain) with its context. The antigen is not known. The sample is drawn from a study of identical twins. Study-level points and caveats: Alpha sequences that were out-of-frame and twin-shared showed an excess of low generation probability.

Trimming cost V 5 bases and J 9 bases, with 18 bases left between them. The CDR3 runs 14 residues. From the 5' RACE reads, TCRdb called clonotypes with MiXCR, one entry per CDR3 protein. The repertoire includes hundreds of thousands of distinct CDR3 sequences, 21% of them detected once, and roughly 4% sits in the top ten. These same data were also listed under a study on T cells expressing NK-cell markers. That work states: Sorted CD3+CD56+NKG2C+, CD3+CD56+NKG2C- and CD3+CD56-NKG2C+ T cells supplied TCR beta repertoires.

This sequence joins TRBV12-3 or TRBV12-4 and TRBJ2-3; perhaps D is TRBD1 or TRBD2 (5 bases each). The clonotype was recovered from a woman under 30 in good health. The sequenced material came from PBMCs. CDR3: CASSLWGMGRTQYF. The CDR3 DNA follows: TGTGCCAGCAGTCTCTGGGGGATGGGGCGCACGCAGTATTTT.